This T cell receptor beta chain was profiled in a study of blood T cell repertoires in COVID-19. Assay: immunoSEQ multiplex PCR; the TCRdb copy retains only in-frame clones and omits some. The sample includes 400,000 to 500,000 clones, 70% to 90% of them seen just once. During the 2 weeks before they entered the study, exposed participants had met someone with a PCR-confirmed or clinician-diagnosed COVID-19 case. Per the germline V gene, CDR1 is SGHVS and CDR2 is FQNEAQ. V gave up 5 bases and J gave up 5 bases, with 16 bases separating them. The CDR3 spans 15 residues. A single count supports this clone.

The rearrangement uses TRBV7-8 and TRBJ2-1, with D maybe TRBD2 (7 bases). Sequenced material: PBMCs or T cells enriched from blood (not recorded which). The receptor was isolated from a young woman who had been exposed to COVID-19. In DNA, the CDR3 is TGTGCCAGCAGCCCCCTCGGGGGGCCGAACAATGAGCAGTTCTTC. It encodes CASSPLGGPNNEQFF.